Listed here are 13 T cell receptor beta chains from one sample, sequenced in a study of shared clonotypes between healthy human individuals. Method: immunoSEQ multiplex PCR; TCRdb's copy keeps in-frame clones and lacks some. The sample carries 2 million to 2.5 million clones, about 95% recorded once. Only CD45RO-negative cells positively selected for CCR7 counted as naive CD8 cells, so terminally differentiated effector memory CD45RA+ cells were excluded. The sample consisted of naive CD8+ T cells sorted from blood. Source of these receptors: a young man in good health.

This clone was observed a few times. The identical CDR3 is also encoded by other nucleotide sequences in the sample. The CDR3 sequence: CASSSTLYEQYF. The DNA of the CDR3 is TGTGCCAGCAGTTCCACACTGTACGAGCAGTACTTC. The chain carries TRBV27 and TRBJ2-7; D unresolved. V dropped 4 bases and J dropped 4 bases, with 8 bases sitting between them. The CDR3 consists of 12 residues. Germline CDR1 is MNHEY and CDR2 is SMNVEV (reference sequence).

This chain uses TRBV4-1 with TRBJ2-7; 7 nucleotides align to TRBD2. This CDR3 has 16 amino acids. Germline V gene sequence: CDR1 MGHRA, CDR2 YSYEKL. V lost 1 base to trimming and J lost 2 bases; unmatched junction nucleotides: 8. This chain's CDR3 is CASSQGGGLGTYEQYF. CDR3 sequence (DNA): TGCGCCAGCAGCCAAGGGGGGGGTCTGGGGACCTACGAGCAGTACTTC.

This chain connects TRBV7-2 to TRBJ2-7; D gene unclear. Per the germline V gene, CDR1 is SGHTA and CDR2 is FQGNSA. Between the trimmed V and J ends, which lost 3 bases and 0 bases, there was a span of 12 bases. This CDR3 region has 15 residues. CDR3 in amino acids: CASSFGQRISYEQYF. CDR3 nucleotides: TGTGCCAGCAGCTTCGGGCAGAGGATCTCCTACGAGCAGTACTTC.

This clone was counted a single time. V usage is TRBV5-1 and J usage is TRBJ2-2; D perhaps matches TRBD1 (6 bases). CDR1 and CDR2 from the germline V gene are SGHRS and YFSETQ. V lost 4 bases, J lost 0 bases, and 28 bases lay in between. The CDR3 is 21 residues long. CDR3 residues: CASSPNELTGPQKSNTGELFF. In DNA form, the CDR3 reads TGCGCCAGCAGCCCTAATGAGTTAACAGGGCCTCAAAAGTCGAACACCGGGGAGCTGTTTTTT.

CDR3 protein: CASSPFPGGAYEQYF. The CDR3 DNA reads TGTGCCAGCAGTCCCTTTCCGGGAGGGGCCTACGAGCAGTACTTC. The chain couples TRBV11-2 to TRBJ2-7; 8 bases agree with TRBD2. Unmatched junction bases numbered 9, after V lost 6 bases and J lost 2 bases. The CDR3 totals 15 residues. CDR1 and CDR2 from the germline V gene are SGHAT and FQNNGV.

The chain combines TRBV15 with TRBJ2-5; 7 bases agree with TRBD2. The CDR3 length is 16 residues. Germline loops: CDR1 LNHNV, CDR2 YYDKDF (reference sequence). Germline trimming cut 3 bases from V and 5 bases from J; bases unmatched to any gene: 12. CDR3 loop: CATSRYLADSNETQYF. The CDR3 bases are TGTGCCACCAGCAGGTATCTAGCGGACTCCAATGAGACCCAGTACTTC.

The chain carries TRBV6-6 and TRBJ1-5; 9 bases line up with TRBD1. CDR3 size: 14 residues. V lost 7 bases, J lost 7 bases, and 8 bases stayed unmatched. Germline loops: CDR1 MNHNY, CDR2 SVGAGI (reference sequence). The DNA for the CDR3 is TGTGCCAGCACCCCCGGGACAGGGATGCAGCCCCAGCATTTT. This translates into CASTPGTGMQPQHF.

This chain connects TRBV6-5 to TRBJ2-2; tentatively, D is TRBD2 (5 bases). Per the germline V gene, CDR1 is MNHEY and CDR2 is SVGAGI. The ends were cut back, 5 bases at V and 7 bases at J, with 8 bases in the middle. The CDR3 has 12 amino acids. CDR3 region: CASSVEGGELFF. Here the CDR3 DNA reads TGTGCCAGCAGTGTTGAGGGCGGGGAGCTGTTTTTT.

This clone was seen a single time. This rearrangement joins TRBV9 to TRBJ2-5; D call uncertain. Germline V gene lookup returns CDR1 SGDLS and CDR2 YYNGEE. The CDR3 length is 13 residues. Trimming stripped 4 bases from V and 5 bases from J, with 12 bases between. Here the CDR3 reads CASSPKWAETQYF. DNA of the CDR3: TGTGCCAGCAGCCCTAAGTGGGCGGAGACCCAGTACTTC.

The chain combines TRBV4-3 with TRBJ1-4; D perhaps matches TRBD1 (6 bases). Looked up from germline, CDR1 is LGHNA and CDR2 is YSLEER. CDR3 length: 18 residues. The V end lost 0 bases, the J end lost 4 bases, and 18 bases lay between the germline ends. The CDR3 sequence is CASSQEGGAGAVNEKLFF. The CDR3 DNA reads TGCGCCAGCAGCCAAGAAGGGGGGGCAGGGGCTGTTAATGAAAAACTGTTTTTT.

The chain has TRBV5-4 and TRBJ2-1; tentative D call: TRBD2 (6 bases). In germline, CDR1 is SGHNT, CDR2 YYREEE (reference sequence). This CDR3 contains 13 residues. V was clipped by 4 bases and J by 10 bases, with 15 bases between them. The CDR3 DNA reads TGTGCCAGCAGCCCAACACTAGCAGGGGAGCAGTTCTTC. Translation gives CASSPTLAGEQFF. The full variable domain, its missing parts supplied by reference TRBV5-4 and TRBJ2-1, is ETGVTQSPTHLIKTRGQQVTLRCSSQSGHNTVSWYQQALGQGPQFIFQYYREEENGRGNFPPRFSGLQFPNYSSELNVNALELDDSALYLCASSPTLAGEQFFGPGTRLTVL.

The CDR3 DNA reads as TGCGCCAGCAGACCGCGGGTTGCAACTAATGAAAAACTGTTTTTT. As protein: CASRPRVATNEKLFF. V and J are TRBV4-1 and TRBJ1-4, with D uncertain. Germline CDR1 is MGHRA and CDR2 is YSYEKL. Deletions cut 6 bases from V and 0 bases from J, with 11 bases between. The CDR3 spans 15 residues.

The chain combines TRBV21-1 with TRBJ2-5; the table's D call of TRBD2 was not tested on the DNA. TRBV21-1 is a known pseudogene. This CDR3 comprises 15 residues. The DNA for the CDR3 is TGTGCCAGCACCCGACTAGCGGGAGCCATAGAGACCCAGTACTTC. Its translation is CASTRLAGAIETQYF.